This TCR beta chain stems from a study of blood T cell repertoires in COVID-19 (dated by TCRdb to between 2020 and 2021). Regarding the complete study: Samples covering the acute and convalescent phases of COVID-19 were provided by collaborators in the United States, Italy and Spain. Nearly every sample came with metadata listing a de-identified subject ID, COVID-19 status, age in years and sex. Subjects who had been exposed to COVID-19, were actively infected with it, or had recovered from it provided the deeply sampled blood TCRbeta repertoires that made up the dataset. The samples were drawn from the first 160 participants of the ongoing ImmuneRACE study and from 1,254 subjects provided by 6 global collaborators. A freely available public database, intended as a resource for researchers studying the immune response to SARS-CoV-2, is where the repertoires were released. HLA class I and class II types, where available, came from metadata supplied by the sample provider rather than from assay-based typing. The prospective study material was composed of cDNA or gDNA derived from T cells, B-cell-depleted T cells, or PBMCs.

Summary of the overall study and its limitations: How much clinical and demographic metadata was included differed by source and by participant, and the metadata was provided uncurated.

This clone was picked up a small number of times. Its antigen target is currently unknown. No clone much larger than this one lies a single base away; base qualities are absent. From its cysteine to its phenylalanine, the CDR3 spans 17 amino acids. The read is trimmed to its CDR3 DNA, 51 bases read in frame from base 1. V is trimmed back by 6 bases and J by 6 bases, and the junction contains 14 bases that no gene match accounts for. Looking up the germline V gene yields CDR1 SGHVS and CDR2 FQNEAQ. The immunoSEQ Assay, a bias-controlled multiplex PCR, was used to amplify TCRbeta CDR3 regions from genomic DNA. As for how the authors treated the data: Within the assay, amplification of reference gene primers was used to estimate how many nucleated cells each sample contained. To quantify the absolute abundance of each unique TCRbeta CDR3 rearrangement, sequence reads were collapsed and filtered. For each sample, productive Simpson clonality was calculated as the square root of Simpson's diversity index over productive rearrangements. In TCRdb, the immuneACCESS table is reduced to in-frame sequences with V and J assigned. These tables do not hold every clone; where another copy was compared, an unresolved V gene accounts for under half, and the others remain unexplained. The V and J calls and clone size are taken from that table; D and trimming were inferred from the DNA. The sample contains more than 200,000 clones, around four fifths of them found a single time. The ten largest account for roughly 2.5% of the sample.

Each collaborating institution followed its own protocols to collect whole blood in K2EDTA tubes. For TCRbeta analysis, collaborators shipped samples in one of three forms: frozen whole blood, isolated PBMCs, or DNA extracted from either of those sample types. The receptor was isolated from a woman aged 40 to 50 with active or convalescent COVID-19. The sequenced sample consisted of peripheral blood. The chain links TRBV7-8 with TRBJ2-2; TRBD1 lines up with 9 middle nucleotides. In nucleotide form, the sequence is TGTGCCAGCAGTTTACGCCGCACGGGACAGGGCGCCGGGGAGCTGTTTTTT. The resulting protein is CASSLRRTGQGAGELFF.